The 25 T cell receptor beta chains given below trace back to one sample, sequenced in a study of cytomegalovirus exposure and HLA in healthy donors. Primers for the PCR totalled 60 Vbeta and 13 Jbeta. Libraries were prepared by immunoSEQ multiplex PCR; TCRdb keeps only in-frame clonotypes and omits some of them. Among about 160,000 clones, around 80% were seen once, and the ten largest hold approximately 6.7%. Material: PBMCs. Every receptor here comes from a male donor in good health and CMV-seropositive.

V is TRBV4-3 and J is TRBJ2-7; 8 bases line up with TRBD2. The V segment lost 5 bases and the J segment 3 bases; nucleotides outside the gene matches: 9. Germline V gene lookup returns CDR1 LGHNA and CDR2 YSLEER. CDR3 length: 15 amino acids. DNA for the CDR3: TGCGCCAGCAGCATGGGAACAACTAGCGGCTACGAGCAGTACTTC. The encoded protein is CASSMGTTSGYEQYF.

This clone was seen a few times. The chain recombines TRBV9 with TRBJ2-5; maybe TRBD2 (5 bases). The J call may be faulty, since TRBJ2-7 better matches the DNA end. CDR1 is SGDLS, CDR2 YYNGEE, per germline. This CDR3 has 13 residues. The CDR3 loop is CASSVGGSYEQYF. The CDR3 nucleotides are TGTGCCAGCAGCGTAGGAGGGTCCTACGAGCAGTACTTC.

This sequence joins TRBV11-3 and TRBJ2-2, with 9 bases lining up with TRBD2. V shed 6 bases, J shed 3 bases, and the junction held 5 bases outside the gene matches. The CDR3 sequence is 15 residues long. The germline gives CDR1 SGHNT, CDR2 YENEEA. CDR3 loop: CASRLGLADTGELFF. DNA for the CDR3: TGTGCCAGCAGACTGGGACTAGCAGACACCGGGGAGCTGTTTTTT.

This chain uses TRBV6-6 with TRBJ2-3; 9 bases map to TRBD2. This CDR3 spans 15 amino acids. Germline V gene data show CDR1 as MNHNY and CDR2 as SVGAGI (reference sequence). V trimming: 6 bases; J trimming: 1 base; junction bases outside the gene matches: 5. DNA of the CDR3: TGTGCCAGCAGCCCGACTAGCGGACGCACAGATACGCAGTATTTT. Translation gives CASSPTSGRTDTQYF.

Only a few counts were recorded for this clone. The chain carries TRBV5-1 and TRBJ2-7; 16 nucleotides align to TRBD2. The germline V gene has CDR1 SGHRS and CDR2 YFSETQ. V shed 3 bases and J 2 bases; nucleotides not matched to a gene: 5. CDR3 length: 17 amino acids. CDR3 region: CASSWGLAGGAPYEQYF. The CDR3 bases are TGCGCCAGCAGCTGGGGACTAGCGGGAGGGGCCCCCTACGAGCAGTACTTC.

This chain joins TRBV6-6 and TRBJ2-5; D perhaps matches TRBD1 (5 bases). This CDR3 spans 14 amino acids. Trimming took 5 bases from V and 1 from J, leaving 11 bases between them. The germline gives CDR1 MNHNY, CDR2 SVGAGI (reference sequence). The CDR3 DNA sequence: TGTGCCAGCAGTGCTGGACAAGCCCAAGAGACCCAGTACTTC. Translation: CASSAGQAQETQYF.

This sequence joins TRBV7-9 and TRBJ1-2; unclear D gene. CDR1 SEHNR and CDR2 FQNEAQ come from the germline V gene (reference sequence). V was trimmed by 5 bases and J by 4 bases, leaving 11 bases between them. CDR3 size: 13 residues. The CDR3 reads CASSPNEFYGYTF. CDR3 in DNA: TGTGCCAGCAGCCCTAACGAGTTCTATGGCTACACCTTC.

The chain links TRBV29-1 to TRBJ1-4; tentatively, D is TRBD1 (6 bases). CDR1 and CDR2 (germline): SQVTM, ANQGSEA. V was cut by 5 bases and J by 0 bases, with 13 bases left in between. The CDR3 length is 15 residues. CDR3 nucleotides: TGCAGCGTTTCATACAGGGCCGCAACTAATGAAAAACTGTTTTTT. It is translated as CSVSYRAATNEKLFF.

Concerning this clone itself: At one end the junction does not follow the germline gene, possibly because of a read error. The chain couples TRBV7-7 to TRBJ1-1; possible D gene TRBD1, 6 bases. CDR1 SSHAT and CDR2 FNYEAQ come from the germline V gene (reference sequence). The CDR3 loop spans 15 amino acids. As DNA, the CDR3 is TGTGCTAGCAGCTTAGGACAGCGAATGAACACTGAAGCTTTCTTT. Amino acids: CASSLGQRMNTEAFF.

CDR3 DNA: TGTGCCAGCTCACCACCGGGCCAGGGAAAGAAGCAGTACTTC. This gives the protein CASSPPGQGKKQYF. This chain connects TRBV18 to TRBJ2-7; D perhaps matches TRBD1 (5 bases). The length of the CDR3 is 14 residues. Trimming removed 0 bases from V and 8 bases from J, with 14 bases in between. The germline gives CDR1 KGHSH, CDR2 LQKENI. Full variable domain (outside the CDR3, taken from reference TRBV18 and TRBJ2-7): NAGVMQNPRHLVRRRGQEARLRCSPMKGHSHVYWYRQLPEEGLKFMVYLQKENIIDESGMPKERFSAEFPKEGPSILRIQQVVRGDSAAYFCASSPPGQGKKQYFGPGTRLTVT.

CDR3 protein: CASSLVRSTEQFF. In DNA, the CDR3 is TGTGCCAGCAGCTTAGTGAGAAGTACTGAGCAGTTCTTC. This rearrangement joins TRBV7-2 to TRBJ2-1; D call uncertain. The CDR3 is 13 amino acids. In germline, CDR1 is SGHTA, CDR2 FQGNSA. V was trimmed by 1 base and J by 9 bases, leaving 10 bases between them.

The genes are TRBV29-1 and TRBJ1-2; TRBD1 might be the D (5 bases). Trimming took 7 bases from V and 0 from J, leaving 12 bases between them. Germline V gene lookup returns CDR1 SQVTM and CDR2 ANQGSEA. This CDR3 has 13 amino acids. CDR3 nucleotide sequence: TGCAGCGGTGGGGCAGGGTCTAACTATGGCTACACCTTC. Translating gives CSGGAGSNYGYTF.

The chain combines TRBV18 with TRBJ2-2, with D unresolved. The CDR3 spans 15 residues. V was clipped by 3 bases and J by 0 bases, with 8 bases between them. From germline, CDR1 is KGHSH and CDR2 LQKENI. In DNA form, the CDR3 reads TGTGCCAGCTCACCGTTACAGTCGAACACCGGGGAGCTGTTTTTT. Translated: CASSPLQSNTGELFF.

The chain employs TRBV4-1 and TRBJ2-7, with 7 nucleotides matching TRBD1. The length of the CDR3 is 16 residues. Germline V gene lookup returns CDR1 MGHRA and CDR2 YSYEKL. V lost 0 bases to trimming and J lost 3 bases; unmatched junction nucleotides: 8. The CDR3 DNA is TGCGCCAGCAGCCAAGATATGAACAGGGGCCACTACGAGCAGTACTTC. Its protein is CASSQDMNRGHYEQYF.

This chain's CDR3 is CASSPGTGKRFF. The CDR3 DNA is TGTGCCAGCAGCCCGGGGACAGGGAAGCGATTCTTC. The chain combines TRBV6-5 with TRBJ2-1; 9 bases agree with TRBD1. V shed 6 bases and J 16 bases; nucleotides not matched to a gene: 10. From germline, CDR1 is MNHEY and CDR2 SVGAGI. The CDR3 has 12 residues.

V is TRBV27 and J is TRBJ1-2; 9 bases align to TRBD1. The CDR3 has 13 amino acids. Looked up from germline, CDR1 is MNHEY and CDR2 is SMNVEV (reference sequence). V gave up 5 bases and J gave up 8 bases; unmatched junction bases: 6. Here the CDR3 DNA reads TGTGCCAGCAGTGAGGGACAGGGCGACGGCTACACCTTC. It encodes CASSEGQGDGYTF.

The V gene is TRBV18, the J gene TRBJ2-3; 10 bases align to TRBD2. Germline CDR1 KGHSH, CDR2 LQKENI. V lost 1 base, J lost 5 bases, and 6 bases stayed unmatched. The CDR3 covers 16 residues. The CDR3 spells CASSPQTSGNGDTQYF. CDR3 nucleotides: TGTGCCAGCTCACCACAAACTAGCGGGAATGGAGATACGCAGTATTTT.

V is TRBV5-4 and J is TRBJ2-5; TRBD2 matches 11 bases. The ends lost 5 bases at V and 1 base at J; junction bases unmatched: 4. Per germline, CDR1 SGHNT and CDR2 YYREEE (reference sequence). CDR3 length equals 15 residues. The CDR3 DNA reads as TGTGCCAGCAGAATAGCGGGAGGGCTCCAAGAGACCCAGTACTTC. This encodes CASRIAGGLQETQYF.

The J gene is TRBJ1-2, the V gene TRBV28, with TRBD1 matching 10 bases. Germline loops: CDR1 MDHEN, CDR2 SYDVKM. The V and J ends lost 6 bases and 7 bases, in that order; junction bases with no gene match: 8. This CDR3 is 14 amino acids long. CDR3 amino acids: CASRTGGENPGYTF. The CDR3 DNA reads as TGTGCCAGCAGGACAGGGGGCGAAAATCCTGGCTACACCTTC.

The chain joins TRBV5-6 to TRBJ2-7; D possibly corresponds to TRBD1 (5 bases). With 2 bases removed from V and 2 bases from J, the gap between germline ends came to 11 bases. The CDR3 is 14 amino acids. Germline loops: CDR1 SGHDT, CDR2 YYEEEE. CDR3: CASSFPGPPYEQYF. The DNA of the CDR3 is TGTGCCAGCAGCTTTCCAGGGCCCCCCTACGAGCAGTACTTC.

V usage is TRBV4-1 and J usage is TRBJ2-7; unclear D gene. The CDR3 is 16 residues long. The V gene lost 0 bases and the J gene lost 1 base, with 13 bases spanning the gap. Germline V lookup: CDR1 MGHRA, CDR2 YSYEKL. The DNA of the CDR3 is TGCGCCAGCAGCCAAGATGAGAGCGTTTGGTCCTACGAGCAGTACTTC. Translation: CASSQDESVWSYEQYF.

The chain joins TRBV7-3 to TRBJ2-7; D possibly corresponds to TRBD1 (6 bases). CDR1 is SGHTA, CDR2 FQGTGA, per germline. V was pared by 5 bases and J by 0 bases, with 17 bases between. The CDR3 totals 16 residues. In nucleotides, the CDR3 is TGTGCCAGCAGCAAATACCCGGGACATACCTCCTACGAGCAGTACTTC. This codes for CASSKYPGHTSYEQYF.

Only one count was recorded for this clone. This sequence joins TRBV5-8 and TRBJ2-1; the match to TRBD2 covers 8 bases. CDR3 length: 15 residues. Trimming at V came to 0 bases and at J to 5 bases, leaving 4 bases not matched to a gene. CDR1 SGHTS and CDR2 YDEGEE come from the germline V gene. Here the CDR3 reads CASSLEGLVNNEQFF. In DNA form, the CDR3 reads TGTGCCAGCAGCTTGGAGGGACTAGTCAACAATGAGCAGTTCTTC.

The chain recombines TRBV5-1 with TRBJ2-1; TRBD2 matches at 11 bases. There are 16 residues in the CDR3. The junction had 12 bases not matched to a gene; V was cut back by 4 bases and J by 9 bases. Germline assignment: CDR1 SGHRS and CDR2 YFSETQ. The CDR3 nucleotides are TGCGCCAGCAGCCCCCAAGCTAGCGGGAGGTGGACTGAGCAGTTCTTC. Translation: CASSPQASGRWTEQFF.

J is TRBJ1-3 and V is TRBV30, with D maybe TRBD1 (6 bases). CDR1 is GTSNPN and CDR2 is SVGIG in the germline V gene (reference sequence). The CDR3 sequence is 12 residues long. Trimming took 4 bases from V and 2 from J, leaving 6 bases between them. The CDR3 protein is CAWNRAGNTIYF. The DNA for the CDR3 is TGTGCCTGGAACAGGGCTGGAAACACCATATATTTT. The full variable domain, in which reference TRBV30 and TRBJ1-3 provide the parts outside the CDR3, is SQTIHQWPATLVQPVGSPLSLECTVEGTSNPNLYWYRQAAGRGLQLLFYSVGIGQISSEVPQNLSASRPQDRQFILSSKKLLLSDSGFYLCAWNRAGNTIYFGEGSWLTVV.